This TCR beta chain stems from a study of T-cell reconstitution after alpha-beta-depleted transplantation in children. Molecular barcoding with unique molecular identifiers was used for the TCRbeta library. TCRdb re-called the PCR reads with MiXCR, one entry per CDR3 protein. The sample has roughly 89,000 distinct CDR3 sequences, approximately 12% seen once. This clonotype originated in a human donor who donated a stem cell graft to a child with inherited bone marrow failure. The material sequenced was PBMCs from the stem cell graft donor, taken from the stem cell graft.

The CDR3 nucleotides are TGTGCCAGCAGTTACTCAGGGTCTGGCGATACGCAGTATTTT. This codes for CASSYSGSGDTQYF. The rearrangement uses TRBV6-5 and TRBJ2-3; D remains unclear. V lost 0 bases and J lost 6, with 10 bases in between. The germline V gene has CDR1 MNHEY and CDR2 SVGAGI. The CDR3 extends over 14 amino acids.